This T cell receptor (beta chain) was recovered during a study of cytomegalovirus exposure and HLA in healthy donors. PCR used 60 Vbeta primers and 13 Jbeta primers. The repertoire was sequenced with immunoSEQ multiplex PCR; TCRdb's copy has only in-frame clones and lacks some. This sample's table reports about 140,000 clones. Sequences were obtained from PBMCs. This TCR came from a male donor in good health and CMV-seronegative.

The CDR3 coding sequence is TGTGCCAGCAGCTTATTCCCGAGCGAGCTTGCGGGCAATGAGCAGTTCTTC. This sequence encodes CASSLFPSELAGNEQFF. J is TRBJ2-1 and V is TRBV7-2; possible D gene TRBD2, 5 bases. Between the trimmed V and J ends, which lost 2 bases and 6 bases, there was a span of 20 bases. The germline CDR1 and CDR2 sequences are SGHTA and FQGNSA. This CDR3 is built from 17 residues. Looking up the rest from reference TRBV7-2 and TRBJ2-1 gives the full variable domain: GAGVSQSPSNKVTEKGKDVELRCDPISGHTALYWYRQSLGQGLEFLIYFQGNSAPDKSGLPSDRFSAERTGGSVSTLTIQRTQQEDSAVYLCASSLFPSELAGNEQFFGPGTRLTVL.